This TCR beta chain was identified during a study of siplizumab effects on memory and regulatory T cells. Whole-study findings and limits: Alloreactive CD4+ clones that could be mapped were on average 68.8% Treg-derived with siplizumab, against roughly 25% in controls. Researchers did not confirm the suppressive function of proliferating Tregs from siplizumab cultures.

As for this clone: Antigen: not known.

Germline V lookup: CDR1 SGHDT, CDR2 YYEEEE. V lost 0 bases, J lost 2 bases, and 8 bases lay in between. CDR3 length equals 14 residues. Approximately 10^5 TCR templates underwent assay in every sample. Sequencing was performed with immunoSEQ multiplex PCR; in TCRdb, only in-frame clones are kept and a portion is missing. The sample has just under 85,000 clones, 87% seen once. The sequenced sample consisted of Tregs sorted from blood. The rearrangement joins TRBV5-6 to TRBJ2-5, with D possibly being TRBD1 or TRBD2 (5 bases each). The sequence was obtained from a human donor in good health. The CDR3 reads CASSLGGIQETQYF. The CDR3, as DNA: TGTGCCAGCAGCTTGGGGGGGATACAAGAGACCCAGTACTTC. Combining the CDR3 with reference TRBV5-6 and TRBJ2-5 gives the whole variable domain DAGVTQSPTHLIKTRGQQVTLRCSPKSGHDTVSWYQQALGQGPQFIFQYYEEEERQRGNFPDRFSGHQFPNYSSELNVNALLLGDSALYLCASSLGGIQETQYFGPGTRLLVL.